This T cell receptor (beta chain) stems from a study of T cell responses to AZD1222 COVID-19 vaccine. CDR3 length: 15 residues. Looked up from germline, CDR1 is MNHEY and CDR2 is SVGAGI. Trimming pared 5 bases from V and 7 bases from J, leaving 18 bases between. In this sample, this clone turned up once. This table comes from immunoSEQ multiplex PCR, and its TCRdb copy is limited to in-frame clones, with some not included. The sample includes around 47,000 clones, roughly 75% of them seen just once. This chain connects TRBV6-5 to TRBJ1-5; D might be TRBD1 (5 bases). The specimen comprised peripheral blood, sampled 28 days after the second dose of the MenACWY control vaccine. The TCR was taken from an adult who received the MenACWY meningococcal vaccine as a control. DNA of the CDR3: TGTGCCAGCAGTCGTGGGAGCCGGTGGGACCAGCCCCAGCATTTT. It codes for CASSRGSRWDQPQHF.